This TCR beta chain was recorded in a study of cytomegalovirus exposure and HLA in healthy donors (dated by TCRdb to 2017 to 2019). Study-wide context: According to a later analysis, one platform produced both the roughly 120 validation repertoires and the approximately 600 repertoires of the first cohort. Besides the first cohort of hundreds of subjects, a separate validation cohort made up of about 120 different subjects was used. The study combined high-throughput TCR immunosequencing, statistical association of individual TCRs with disease status, and machine learning to predict cytomegalovirus infection status. The study aimed to test whether signatures of past pathogen exposure could be identified by cataloging public T cell receptors.

Library construction relied on the immunoSEQ multiplex PCR assay. Regarding the original processing steps: To diagnose cytomegalovirus status from the catalog of TCR beta chain sequences, a statistical classification framework was built. Held by TCRdb, this immuneACCESS table contains in-frame sequences only and omits some clones. Under half of the omission traces to an unresolved V gene where checked; the cause of the rest is unknown. The DNA gave D and trimming, while V, J and clone size come from that table. The sample table lists 150,000 to 200,000 clones, around four fifths of them with a count of one. The ten biggest clones cover about 2.3% of the sample. V is shortened by 1 base, J by 3 bases, and the region joining them spans 16 bases. The germline V gene encodes CDR1 MGHRA and CDR2 YSYEKL. Taken from cysteine to phenylalanine, the CDR3 has 16 residues. Kept here is only the CDR3 DNA, which spans 48 bases and is read in frame from base 1.

The research as a whole found: Most TCR sequences were observed very rarely across donors, whereas some public TCRs were present in many individuals. In vitro tests confirmed that a few of the cytomegalovirus-associated TCR beta chains recognize cytomegalovirus antigens. Subsequent analysis determined that TCRs grouped into clusters in the first cohort also showed a tendency toward co-occurrence across the roughly 120 validation repertoires, and 94% of cluster scores exceeded 0. The study gave a list of some 150 TCR beta chains associated with cytomegalovirus. According to the authors, the approach could potentially be generalized to other disease states and immunological phenotypes. A later analysis had no HLA typing for the validation cohort, so co-occurrence there was scored across all 130 or so repertoires. The classifier was reported to diagnose cytomegalovirus status with high specificity and sensitivity in both the original cohort and the validation cohort.

With respect to this clone: There is no known antigen for this receptor. No quality values exist for individual bases; no much larger clone is one base distant.

The donors belonged to the validation cohort of around 120 subjects, which was separate from the roughly 670-subject first cohort. The chain links TRBV4-1 with TRBJ2-7, with a tentative D gene TRBD1 over 5 matching bases. The origin of this receptor is a young man in good health and CMV-seropositive. The sample was PBMCs. The CDR3 is CASSQARGAAVYEQYF. The DNA reads as follows: TGCGCCAGCAGCCAAGCCCGTGGGGCAGCCGTCTACGAGCAGTACTTC.